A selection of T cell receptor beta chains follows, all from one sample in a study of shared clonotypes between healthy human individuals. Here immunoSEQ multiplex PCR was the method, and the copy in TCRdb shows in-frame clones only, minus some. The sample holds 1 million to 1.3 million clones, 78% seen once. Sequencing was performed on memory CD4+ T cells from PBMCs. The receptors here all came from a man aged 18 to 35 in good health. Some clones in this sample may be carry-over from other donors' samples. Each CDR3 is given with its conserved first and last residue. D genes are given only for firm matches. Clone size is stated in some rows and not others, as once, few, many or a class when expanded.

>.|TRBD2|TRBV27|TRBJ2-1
CASSPPGLVYNEQFF
TGTGCCAGCAGTCCCCCGGGACTAGTCTACAATGAGCAGTTCTTC
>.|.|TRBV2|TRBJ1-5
CASSWGPGIGNQPQHF
TGTGCCAGCAGTTGGGGCCCAGGGATCGGCAATCAGCCCCAGCATTTT
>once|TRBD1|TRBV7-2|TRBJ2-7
CASSATTGNFNEQYF
TGTGCCAGCAGCGCGACGACAGGGAATTTTAACGAGCAGTACTTC
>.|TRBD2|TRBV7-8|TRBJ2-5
CASSPSGRVETQYF
TGTGCCAGCAGCCCTAGCGGGAGGGTGGAGACCCAGTACTTC
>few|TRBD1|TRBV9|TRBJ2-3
CASSPRTGEGTDTQYF
TGTGCCAGCAGCCCTCGGACAGGGGAGGGTACAGATACGCAGTATTTT
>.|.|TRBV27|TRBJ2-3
CASSFGDFTDTQYF
TGTGCCAGCAGTTTTGGGGACTTCACAGATACGCAGTATTTT
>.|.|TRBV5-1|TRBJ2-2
CASSVDTGGGELFF
TGCGCCAGCAGCGTGGACACGGGTGGCGGGGAGCTGTTTTTT
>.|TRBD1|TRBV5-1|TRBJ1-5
CASSVGTGNQPQHF
TGCGCCAGCAGCGTAGGGACAGGCAATCAGCCCCAGCATTTT
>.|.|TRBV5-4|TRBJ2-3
CASSLERASSTDTQYF
TGTGCCAGCAGCTTGGAACGGGCCTCTAGCACAGATACGCAGTATTTT
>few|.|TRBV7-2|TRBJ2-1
CASSPEVRDEQFF
TGTGCCAGCAGCCCGGAAGTTCGGGATGAGCAGTTCTTC
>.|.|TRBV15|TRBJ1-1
CATSRDNGRAFF
TGTGCCACCAGCCGGGACAACGGGCGGGCTTTCTTT
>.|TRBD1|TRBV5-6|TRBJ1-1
CASSYAPEQGITEAFF
TGTGCCAGCAGCTACGCACCGGAACAGGGGATCACTGAAGCTTTCTTT
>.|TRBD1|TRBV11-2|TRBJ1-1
CASSAPHRTGVAFF
TGTGCCAGCAGCGCTCCACATCGGACAGGGGTGGCTTTCTTT
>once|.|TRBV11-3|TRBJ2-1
CASSLDSYNEQFF
TGTGCCAGCAGCCTCGACAGCTACAATGAGCAGTTCTTC
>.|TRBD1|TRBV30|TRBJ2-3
CAWSVQDRDTDTQYF
TGTGCCTGGAGTGTACAGGACAGGGACACAGATACGCAGTATTTT
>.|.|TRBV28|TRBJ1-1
CASSSAPGFLNTEAFF
TGTGCCAGCAGTTCCGCACCGGGATTCCTGAACACTGAAGCTTTCTTT
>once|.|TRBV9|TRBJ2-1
CASSVLGGIEAEQFF
TGTGCCAGCAGCGTCTTAGGCGGGATTGAGGCGGAGCAGTTCTTC
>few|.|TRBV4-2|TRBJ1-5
CASSQDWEGTQPQHF
TGTGCCAGCAGCCAAGATTGGGAGGGGACTCAGCCCCAGCATTTT
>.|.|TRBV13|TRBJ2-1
CASSPVVSEQFF
TGTGCCAGCAGCCCCGTGGTCTCTGAGCAGTTCTTC
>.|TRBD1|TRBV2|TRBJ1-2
CASSVEGAREGYTF
TGTGCCAGCAGTGTAGAGGGGGCCCGAGAAGGGTACACCTTC
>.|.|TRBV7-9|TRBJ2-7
CASRREIGNEQYF
TGTGCCAGCCGCCGGGAGATCGGCAACGAGCAGTACTTC
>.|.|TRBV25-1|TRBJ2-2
CASRSGTGELFF
TGTGCCAGCAGAAGTGGTACCGGGGAGCTGTTTTTT
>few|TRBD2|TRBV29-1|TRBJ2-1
CSVETSGSSYNEQFF
TGCAGCGTGGAGACTAGCGGGAGCTCCTACAATGAGCAGTTCTTC
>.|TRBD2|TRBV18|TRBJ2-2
CASSPRLAGDTGELFF
TGTGCCAGCTCACCGCGACTAGCGGGAGATACCGGGGAGCTGTTTTTT
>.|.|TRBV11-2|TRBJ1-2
CASSLDLRANYGYTF
TGTGCCAGCAGCTTAGATCTCAGGGCTAACTATGGCTACACCTTC
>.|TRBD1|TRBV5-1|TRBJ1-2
CASSLDTGDYGYTF
TGCGCCAGCAGCTTGGATACAGGGGACTATGGCTACACCTTC
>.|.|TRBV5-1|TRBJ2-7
CASSTRTGGGPQDEQYF
TGCGCCAGCAGCACCAGGACAGGTGGGGGGCCCCAGGACGAGCAGTACTTC
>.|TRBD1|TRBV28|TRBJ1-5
CASDSQGANQPQHF
TGTGCCAGCGACAGCCAGGGGGCCAACCAGCCCCAGCATTTT
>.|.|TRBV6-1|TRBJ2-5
CASSEWPGAETQYF
TGTGCCAGCAGTGAATGGCCGGGGGCAGAGACCCAGTACTTC
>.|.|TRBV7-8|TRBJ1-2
CASRAGTGRGFFYGYTF
TGTGCCAGCAGAGCCGGGACGGGGAGGGGTTTCTTCTATGGCTACACCTTC
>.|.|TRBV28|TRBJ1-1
CASSPGQLNTEAFF
TGTGCCAGCAGTCCCGGACAGCTGAACACTGAAGCTTTCTTT
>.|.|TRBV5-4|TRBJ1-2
CASSLAGVAHGYTF
TGTGCCAGCAGCTTGGCCGGGGTGGCTCATGGCTACACCTTC
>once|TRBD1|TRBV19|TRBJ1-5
CATGQGGQPQHF
TGTGCCACAGGACAGGGGGGTCAGCCCCAGCATTTT
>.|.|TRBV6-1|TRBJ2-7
CARRTGPFPGYEQYF
TGTGCCAGGCGCACCGGCCCCTTTCCGGGTTACGAGCAGTACTTC
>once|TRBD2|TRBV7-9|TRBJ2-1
CASGPRTGGTSGSPPEQFF
TGTGCCAGCGGCCCGCGGACAGGGGGGACTAGCGGGAGCCCCCCTGAGCAGTTCTTC
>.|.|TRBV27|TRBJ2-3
CASKPYLADTQYF
TGTGCCAGCAAGCCCTATTTGGCAGATACGCAGTATTTT
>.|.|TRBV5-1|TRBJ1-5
CASSLGGGSNQPQHF
TGCGCCAGCAGCTTGGGTGGGGGTTCAAATCAGCCCCAGCATTTT
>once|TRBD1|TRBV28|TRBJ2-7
CASSFTQGAGEQYF
TGTGCCAGCAGTTTTACACAGGGGGCCGGCGAGCAGTACTTC
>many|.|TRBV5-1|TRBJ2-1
CASSLLGIYNEQFF
TGCGCCAGCAGCTTGCTAGGGATTTACAATGAGCAGTTCTTC
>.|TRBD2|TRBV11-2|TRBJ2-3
CASSLGSGTSIDTQYF
TGTGCCAGCAGCTTGGGTTCCGGGACTAGCATCGACACGCAGTATTTT
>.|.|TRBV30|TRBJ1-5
CAWSVSGSDQPQHF
TGTGCCTGGAGTGTATCGGGCAGCGATCAGCCCCAGCATTTT
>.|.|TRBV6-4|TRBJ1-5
CASKTRDNQPQHF
TGTGCCAGCAAAACACGCGACAATCAGCCCCAGCATTTT
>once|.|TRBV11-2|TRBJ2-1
CASSLASSNNEQFF
TGTGCCAGCAGCTTAGCTAGTTCTAACAATGAGCAGTTCTTC
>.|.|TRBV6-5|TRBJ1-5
CASSYRPSRDQPQHF
TGTGCCAGCAGTTACCGCCCCTCCCGGGACCAGCCCCAGCATTTT
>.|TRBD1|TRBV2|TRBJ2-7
CASSTDRGGEQYF
TGTGCCAGCAGTACCGACAGGGGCGGCGAGCAGTACTTC
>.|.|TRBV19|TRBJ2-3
CASSPPVADTQYF
TGTGCCAGTAGTCCCCCAGTTGCAGATACGCAGTATTTT
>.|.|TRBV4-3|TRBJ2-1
CASSQDIVRNEQFF
TGCGCCAGCAGCCAAGATATCGTCAGGAATGAGCAGTTCTTC